A single sample gave rise to the 5 T cell receptor beta chains below, sequenced in a study of spatial heterogeneity in lung cancer (dated by TCRdb to between 2017 and 2020). Library preparation employed 5' RACE. The reads were generated on a NextSeq 500. TCRdb ran its own pipeline on the public reads, namely fastp trimming at Q25 and MiXCR clone calling, and kept in-frame beta chains. Duplicate CDR3 protein sequences are folded into a single record with the most common DNA and genes. A total of just under 95,000 distinct CDR3 sequences appear in this sample, about an eighth of them only once. Jointly, the top ten make up roughly 41% of the sample. Explained via the paper, the time point label denotes: sample taken at primary tumor resection. Without any cell sorting, TCR sequencing was performed on whole RNA extracted either from tumor and nontumor lung tissue or from cryopreserved PBMC samples. Specimen: PBMCs, collected at surgery. The receptors come from a male donor with early-stage non-small cell lung cancer.

This chain links TRBV7-9 with TRBJ1-1; D is ambiguous. V gave up 7 bases and J gave up 0 bases, with 12 bases separating them. This CDR3 contains 14 residues. Germline V gives CDR1 SEHNR, CDR2 FQNEAQ (reference sequence). The CDR3 sequence is CASTTTAMNTEAFF. Here the CDR3 DNA reads TGTGCCAGCACCACTACAGCCATGAACACTGAAGCTTTCTTT.

This clonotype was seen more than once but under ten times. The chain has TRBV7-2 and TRBJ2-3; 9 bases match TRBD1. This CDR3 comprises 17 residues. CDR1 and CDR2 (germline): SGHTA, FQGNSA. After removal of 0 bases from V and 4 bases from J, the junction contained 8 bases not matched to a gene. This CDR3 is CASSLAGTGRGADTQYF. The CDR3 DNA follows: TGTGCCAGCAGCTTAGCTGGGACAGGGCGGGGTGCAGATACGCAGTATTTT.

This clonotype has just a few counts. The rearrangement uses TRBV7-2 and TRBJ2-7; no clear D gene. V gave up 5 bases and J gave up 1 base, with 15 bases separating them. Looked up from germline, CDR1 is SGHTA and CDR2 is FQGNSA. The CDR3 length is 15 residues. The CDR3 protein is CASSLGLEISYEQYF. The CDR3 DNA is TGTGCCAGCAGCCTGGGCCTGGAGATTTCCTACGAGCAGTACTTC.

This clonotype was recorded a few times. V usage is TRBV28 and J usage is TRBJ1-5, with D unresolved. The CDR3 covers 14 residues. Trimming removed 6 bases from V and 0 bases from J, with 9 bases in between. Germline assignment: CDR1 MDHEN and CDR2 SYDVKM. Here the CDR3 reads CASRATTSNQPQHF. The CDR3 DNA follows: TGTGCCAGCAGGGCGACTACTAGCAATCAGCCCCAGCATTTT. Full variable domain (remainder filled in from reference TRBV28 and TRBJ1-5): DVKVTQSSRYLVKRTGEKVFLECVQDMDHENMFWYRQDPGLGLRLIYFSYDVKMKEKGDIPEGYSVSREKKERFSLILESASTNQTSMYLCASRATTSNQPQHFGDGTRLSIL.

The chain links TRBV7-9 to TRBJ1-2; 7 positions match TRBD1. Unmatched junction bases numbered 3, after V lost 4 bases and J lost 7 bases. Germline CDR1 is SEHNR and CDR2 is FQNEAQ (reference sequence). The CDR3 runs 12 residues. This CDR3 is CASSSDRVGYTF. CDR3 DNA sequence: TGTGCCAGCAGCTCAGACAGGGTTGGCTACACCTTC.